This T cell receptor beta chain was captured in a study of shared clonotypes between healthy human individuals. Method: immunoSEQ multiplex PCR; TCRdb's copy keeps in-frame clones and lacks some. This sample has around 370,000 clones, with 90% to 98% found just once. This CDR3 is built from 13 residues. Trimming pared 0 bases from V and 5 bases from J, leaving 10 bases between. CDR1 and CDR2 (germline): GTSNPN, SVGIG (reference sequence). The clonotype comes from a young man in good health. The chain uses TRBV30 and TRBJ1-1; D is uncertain. Sequenced input: memory CD8+ T cells sorted from blood. Subset here: CD45RO+ cells pooled with CCR7-negative TemRA cells. CDR3 coding DNA: TGTGCCTGGAGTGTACGGCGCGGGACTGAAGCTTTCTTT. Translating gives CAWSVRRGTEAFF.